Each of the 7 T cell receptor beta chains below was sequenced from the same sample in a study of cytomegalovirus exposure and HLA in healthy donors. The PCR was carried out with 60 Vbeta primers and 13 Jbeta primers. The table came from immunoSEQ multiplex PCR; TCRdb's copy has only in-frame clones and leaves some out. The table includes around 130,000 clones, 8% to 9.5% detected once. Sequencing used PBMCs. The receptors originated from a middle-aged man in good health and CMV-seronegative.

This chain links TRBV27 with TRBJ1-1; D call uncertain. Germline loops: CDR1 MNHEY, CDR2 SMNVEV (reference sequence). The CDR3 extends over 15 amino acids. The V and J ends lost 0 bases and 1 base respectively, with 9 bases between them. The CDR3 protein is CASSLSEKRNTEAFF. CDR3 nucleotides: TGTGCCAGCAGTTTATCTGAGAAGAGGAACACTGAAGCTTTCTTT.

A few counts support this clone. Here the CDR3 reads CASSGFQSHEQYF. The CDR3 DNA is TGTGCCAGCAGTGGATTCCAGTCCCACGAGCAGTACTTC. The gene calls are TRBV2 and TRBJ2-7; D not resolved. This CDR3 has 13 amino acids. Germline lookup yields CDR1 SNHLY and CDR2 FYNNEI. Trimming removed 4 bases from V and 5 bases from J, with 12 bases in between.

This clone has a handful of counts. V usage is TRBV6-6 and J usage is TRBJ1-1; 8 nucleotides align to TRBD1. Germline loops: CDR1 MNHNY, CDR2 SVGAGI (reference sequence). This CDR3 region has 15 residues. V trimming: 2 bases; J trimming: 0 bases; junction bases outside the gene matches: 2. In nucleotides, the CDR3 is TGTGCCAGCAGTTACGGGACAGGTATGAACACTGAAGCTTTCTTT. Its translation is CASSYGTGMNTEAFF.

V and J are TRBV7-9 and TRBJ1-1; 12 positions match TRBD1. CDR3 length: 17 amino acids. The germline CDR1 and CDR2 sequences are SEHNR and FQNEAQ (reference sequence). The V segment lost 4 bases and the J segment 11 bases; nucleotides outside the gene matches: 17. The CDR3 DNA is TGTGCCAGCAGCTACCTTAACCGGGACAGGGGGCGCGAGGGGGCTTTCTTT. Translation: CASSYLNRDRGREGAFF.

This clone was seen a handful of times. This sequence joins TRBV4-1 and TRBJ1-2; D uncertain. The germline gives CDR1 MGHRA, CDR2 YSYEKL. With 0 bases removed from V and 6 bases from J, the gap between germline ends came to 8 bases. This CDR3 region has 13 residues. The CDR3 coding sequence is TGCGCCAGCAGCCAAGATGTAGTAGATGGCTACACCTTC. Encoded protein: CASSQDVVDGYTF.

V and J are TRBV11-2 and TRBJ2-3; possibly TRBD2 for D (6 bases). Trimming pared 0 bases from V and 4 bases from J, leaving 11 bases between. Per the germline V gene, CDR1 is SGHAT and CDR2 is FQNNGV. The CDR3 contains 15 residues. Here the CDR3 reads CASSLDGLFSDTQYF. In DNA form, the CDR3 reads TGTGCCAGCAGCTTAGATGGACTATTTTCAGATACGCAGTATTTT.

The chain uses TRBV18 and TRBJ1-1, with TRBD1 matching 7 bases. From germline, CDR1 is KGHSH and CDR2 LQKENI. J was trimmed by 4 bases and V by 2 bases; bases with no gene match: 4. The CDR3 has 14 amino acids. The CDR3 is CASSPETGITEAFF. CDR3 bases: TGTGCCAGCTCACCAGAGACAGGGATCACTGAAGCTTTCTTT.